The rows below give T cell receptor beta chains drawn from one sample of a study of T cells in Graves' hyperthyroidism and ophthalmopathy. TCRdb re-analysed the multiplex PCR reads in MiXCR, keeping a single row per CDR3 protein. Among a few hundred thousand distinct CDR3 sequences, around 42% were seen once, and the ten largest hold roughly 7.7%. Sequences were obtained from peripheral blood or thyroid tissue (not recorded which). These receptors were collected from a young woman with Graves' hyperthyroidism. CDR3s include the opening cysteine and the closing phenylalanine or tryptophan. A D gene is named only where the DNA matches it firmly. Clone size is stated in some rows and not others, as once, few, many or a class when expanded.

d_gene: -; v_gene: TRBV11-2; j_gene: TRBJ1-1; abundance: -; CDR3aa: CASSLLRGELNTEAFF; CDR3nt: TGTGCCAGCAGCTTGTTACGTGGGGAGCTAAACACTGAAGCTTTCTTT
d_gene: -; v_gene: TRBV5-1; j_gene: TRBJ1-4; abundance: few; CDR3aa: CASRQTGYENEKLFF; CDR3nt: TGCGCCAGCAGGCAAACAGGGTACGAGAATGAAAAACTGTTTTTT
d_gene: -; v_gene: TRBV5-1; j_gene: TRBJ1-6; abundance: many; CDR3aa: CASSLDRDNSPLHF; CDR3nt: TGCGCCAGCAGCTTGGACAGGGATAATTCACCCCTCCACTTT
d_gene: -; v_gene: TRBV5-8; j_gene: TRBJ2-2; abundance: few; CDR3aa: CASSSLEAGELFF; CDR3nt: TGTGCCAGCAGCTCACTGGAGGCTGGGGAGCTGTTTTTT
d_gene: TRBD1; v_gene: TRBV7-9; j_gene: TRBJ2-4; abundance: -; CDR3aa: CASSLQGAGDIQYF; CDR3nt: TGTGCCAGCAGCTTACAGGGGGCCGGGGACATTCAGTACTTC
d_gene: -; v_gene: TRBV6-1; j_gene: TRBJ2-2; abundance: -; CDR3aa: CASSYHRVAGELFF; CDR3nt: TGTGCCAGCAGTTACCACAGGGTCGCCGGGGAGCTGTTTTTT
d_gene: TRBD2; v_gene: TRBV9; j_gene: TRBJ2-7; abundance: many; CDR3aa: CASSVSSGSSYEQYF; CDR3nt: TGTGCCAGCAGCGTTTCTAGCGGGAGTAGTTACGAGCAGTACTTC
d_gene: -; v_gene: TRBV7-3; j_gene: TRBJ1-2; abundance: many; CDR3aa: CASSETAGLGYTF; CDR3nt: TGTGCCAGCAGCGAGACTGCTGGCTTGGGCTACACCTTC
d_gene: -; v_gene: TRBV2; j_gene: TRBJ2-2; abundance: many; CDR3aa: CASSPGLYTGELFF; CDR3nt: TGTGCCAGCAGTCCCGGACTCTACACCGGGGAGCTGTTTTTT
d_gene: TRBD1; v_gene: TRBV29-1; j_gene: TRBJ2-7; abundance: -; CDR3aa: CSRDRGTYEQYF; CDR3nt: TGCAGCCGCGACAGGGGGACCTACGAGCAGTACTTC
d_gene: TRBD2; v_gene: TRBV7-9; j_gene: TRBJ2-3; abundance: few; CDR3aa: CASSLPGREPAQYF; CDR3nt: TGTGCCAGCAGCTTACCCGGGAGGGAACCGGCGCAGTATTTT
d_gene: -; v_gene: TRBV7-2; j_gene: TRBJ2-3; abundance: once; CDR3aa: CASSLALGVSTDTQYF; CDR3nt: TGTGCCAGCAGCTTAGCGCTGGGGGTCAGCACAGATACGCAGTATTTT
d_gene: -; v_gene: TRBV4-2; j_gene: TRBJ1-5; abundance: -; CDR3aa: CASSPPGRGYQPQHF; CDR3nt: TGTGCCAGCAGCCCACCCGGAAGGGGCTATCAGCCCCAGCATTTT
d_gene: TRBD1; v_gene: TRBV6-1; j_gene: TRBJ2-7; abundance: -; CDR3aa: CASSPPGDRGLIDF; CDR3nt: TGTGCCAGCTCACCACCGGGGGACAGGGGCTTAATAGACTTC
d_gene: -; v_gene: TRBV19; j_gene: TRBJ1-2; abundance: many; CDR3aa: CASSNHGYTF; CDR3nt: TGTGCCAGTAGTAACCATGGCTACACCTTC
d_gene: -; v_gene: TRBV19; j_gene: TRBJ1-4; abundance: many; CDR3aa: CASSYDGTSFGLFF; CDR3nt: TGTGCCAGTAGTTACGACGGGACCTCCTTCGGGCTGTTTTTT
d_gene: -; v_gene: TRBV7-9; j_gene: TRBJ2-2; abundance: once; CDR3aa: CASSLRGMATGELFF; CDR3nt: TGTGCCAGCAGTCTCCGGGGGATGGCCACCGGGGAGCTGTTTTTT
d_gene: -; v_gene: TRBV6-5; j_gene: TRBJ2-5; abundance: many; CDR3aa: CASSYMGSAQYF; CDR3nt: TGTGCCAGCAGTTACATGGGGTCTGCCCAGTACTTC
d_gene: TRBD2; v_gene: TRBV15; j_gene: TRBJ2-7; abundance: -; CDR3aa: CATSRDWGGSTYEQYF; CDR3nt: TGTGCCACCAGCAGAGATTGGGGCGGGAGCACCTACGAGCAGTACTTC
d_gene: -; v_gene: TRBV7-3; j_gene: TRBJ2-6; abundance: -; CDR3aa: CASSRNRTGANVLTF; CDR3nt: TGTGCCAGCAGCCGAAATCGAACAGGGGCCAACGTCCTGACTTTC
d_gene: -; v_gene: TRBV30; j_gene: TRBJ1-4; abundance: -; CDR3aa: CACWLNNEKLFF; CDR3nt: TGTGCCTGCTGGCTGAATAATGAAAAACTGTTTTTT
d_gene: TRBD1; v_gene: TRBV9; j_gene: TRBJ2-3; abundance: -; CDR3aa: CASSRTGVSTDTQYF; CDR3nt: TGTGCCAGCAGCCGCACAGGGGTGAGCACAGATACGCAGTATTTT
d_gene: -; v_gene: TRBV3-1; j_gene: TRBJ2-7; abundance: few; CDR3aa: CASSQDIVSGPYEQYF; CDR3nt: TGTGCCAGCAGCCAAGACATCGTTAGCGGCCCCTACGAGCAGTACTTC
d_gene: -; v_gene: TRBV24-1; j_gene: TRBJ1-5; abundance: -; CDR3aa: CATSGDQPQHF; CDR3nt: TGTGCCACCAGCGGGGACCAGCCCCAGCATTTT
d_gene: -; v_gene: TRBV7-2; j_gene: TRBJ1-6; abundance: -; CDR3aa: CASSSTPSRGGSPLHF; CDR3nt: TGTGCCAGCAGTTCCACCCCTAGCAGGGGAGGTTCACCCCTCCACTTT
d_gene: TRBD1; v_gene: TRBV18; j_gene: TRBJ1-4; abundance: few; CDR3aa: CASSPPDRGFEKLFF; CDR3nt: TGTGCCAGCTCACCCCCAGACAGGGGATTTGAAAAACTGTTTTTT
d_gene: -; v_gene: TRBV10-3; j_gene: TRBJ2-5; abundance: -; CDR3aa: CAISETRGVNNEQYF; CDR3nt: TGTGCCATCAGTGAGACCCGTGGCGTAAACAATGAGCAGTACTTC
d_gene: TRBD1; v_gene: TRBV29-1; j_gene: TRBJ1-5; abundance: few; CDR3aa: CSVKGQHQHF; CDR3nt: TGCAGCGTGAAGGGACAGCACCAGCATTTT
d_gene: -; v_gene: TRBV12-3/TRBV12-4; j_gene: TRBJ2-3; abundance: -; CDR3aa: CASSFLEGPRTTQYF; CDR3nt: TGTGCCAGCAGTTTCCTGGAGGGACCCAGGACTACGCAGTATTTT
d_gene: -; v_gene: TRBV18; j_gene: TRBJ1-5; abundance: -; CDR3aa: CASSLTEGNQPQHF; CDR3nt: TGTGCCAGCTCACTAACAGAAGGCAATCAGCCCCAGCATTTT
d_gene: TRBD1; v_gene: TRBV20-1; j_gene: TRBJ1-2; abundance: -; CDR3aa: CSARQGASGYTF; CDR3nt: TGCAGTGCTAGACAGGGGGCTTCTGGCTACACCTTC
d_gene: -; v_gene: TRBV10-3; j_gene: TRBJ2-1; abundance: -; CDR3aa: CAISNVGVDLNEQFF; CDR3nt: TGTGCCATCAGTAACGTGGGAGTTGATCTGAATGAGCAGTTCTTC
d_gene: TRBD1; v_gene: TRBV27; j_gene: TRBJ1-4; abundance: -; CDR3aa: CASSLLGDSEEKLFF; CDR3nt: TGTGCCAGCAGTTTATTGGGGGACAGTGAGGAAAAACTGTTTTTT
d_gene: -; v_gene: TRBV20-1; j_gene: TRBJ1-2; abundance: many; CDR3aa: CSARVEELNYGYTF; CDR3nt: TGCAGTGCTAGAGTGGAGGAGCTAAACTATGGCTACACCTTC
d_gene: TRBD1; v_gene: TRBV9; j_gene: TRBJ2-2; abundance: many; CDR3aa: CASSRDRDNTGELFF; CDR3nt: TGTGCCAGCAGTAGAGACAGGGATAACACCGGGGAGCTGTTTTTT
d_gene: TRBD1; v_gene: TRBV20-1; j_gene: TRBJ1-1; abundance: -; CDR3aa: CSAYRTGTAEAFF; CDR3nt: TGCAGTGCTTACCGGACAGGGACGGCTGAAGCTTTCTTT
d_gene: -; v_gene: TRBV7-9; j_gene: TRBJ2-6; abundance: -; CDR3aa: CASSSPESRSNVLTF; CDR3nt: TGTGCCAGCAGCTCCCCAGAGTCGCGATCCAACGTCCTGACTTTC
d_gene: TRBD2; v_gene: TRBV29-1; j_gene: TRBJ2-1; abundance: -; CDR3aa: CSVRTSLGEQFF; CDR3nt: TGCAGCGTCAGGACTAGCTTGGGTGAGCAGTTCTTC
d_gene: -; v_gene: TRBV5-1; j_gene: TRBJ1-1; abundance: many; CDR3aa: CASSLTALGDTEAFF; CDR3nt: TGCGCCAGCAGCTTGACAGCCTTGGGGGACACTGAAGCTTTCTTT
d_gene: -; v_gene: TRBV5-4; j_gene: TRBJ2-7; abundance: many; CDR3aa: CASSLAGNYEQYF; CDR3nt: TGTGCCAGCAGCTTGGCCGGAAACTACGAGCAGTACTTC
d_gene: -; v_gene: TRBV5-1; j_gene: TRBJ2-5; abundance: many; CDR3aa: CASTGGWGYQETQYF; CDR3nt: TGCGCCAGCACTGGTGGATGGGGATACCAAGAGACCCAGTACTTC
d_gene: -; v_gene: TRBV12-3/TRBV12-4; j_gene: TRBJ2-5; abundance: many; CDR3aa: CASSRRTEEETQYF; CDR3nt: TGTGCCAGCAGTAGAAGGACAGAGGAAGAGACCCAGTACTTC
d_gene: TRBD1; v_gene: TRBV10-3; j_gene: TRBJ2-5; abundance: -; CDR3aa: CAITKGAERETQYF; CDR3nt: TGTGCCATCACAAAGGGGGCGGAAAGAGAGACCCAGTACTTC
d_gene: TRBD1; v_gene: TRBV29-1; j_gene: TRBJ2-7; abundance: -; CDR3aa: CSVTGQGRSYEQYF; CDR3nt: TGCAGCGTAACAGGACAGGGTAGGTCCTACGAGCAGTACTTC
d_gene: TRBD2; v_gene: TRBV12-3/TRBV12-4; j_gene: TRBJ2-7; abundance: -; CDR3aa: CASSSEAGGPREQYF; CDR3nt: TGTGCCAGCAGTTCGGAGGCGGGAGGGCCAAGGGAGCAGTACTTC
d_gene: -; v_gene: TRBV6-6; j_gene: TRBJ2-7; abundance: -; CDR3aa: CASRQQGKQYF; CDR3nt: TGTGCCAGCAGGCAACAGGGTAAGCAGTACTTC
d_gene: -; v_gene: TRBV20-1; j_gene: TRBJ1-2; abundance: -; CDR3aa: CSARDGREGDYGYTF; CDR3nt: TGCAGTGCTAGAGATGGGAGGGAGGGCGACTATGGCTACACCTTC
d_gene: -; v_gene: TRBV12-3/TRBV12-4; j_gene: TRBJ2-7; abundance: -; CDR3aa: CASSLALLVVNEQYF; CDR3nt: TGTGCCAGCAGTTTAGCCCTCCTAGTGGTCAATGAGCAGTACTTC
d_gene: -; v_gene: TRBV5-6; j_gene: TRBJ2-7; abundance: many; CDR3aa: CASSWGDVLYEQYF; CDR3nt: TGTGCCAGCAGCTGGGGGGACGTCCTATACGAGCAGTACTTC
d_gene: -; v_gene: TRBV4-1; j_gene: TRBJ1-1; abundance: -; CDR3aa: CASSQDGATEAFF; CDR3nt: TGCGCCAGCAGCCAAGATGGGGCCACTGAAGCTTTCTTT
d_gene: -; v_gene: TRBV4-1; j_gene: TRBJ1-4; abundance: few; CDR3aa: CASSQGGIATNEKLFF; CDR3nt: TGCGCCAGCAGCCAAGGAGGAATTGCAACTAATGAAAAACTGTTTTTT
d_gene: -; v_gene: TRBV11-2; j_gene: TRBJ1-5; abundance: -; CDR3aa: CASSAIRRNNQPQHF; CDR3nt: TGTGCCAGCAGTGCTATCCGAAGGAACAATCAGCCCCAGCATTTT
d_gene: TRBD1; v_gene: TRBV7-2; j_gene: TRBJ2-7; abundance: many; CDR3aa: CASSQDRGHYEQYF; CDR3nt: TGTGCCAGCAGCCAGGACAGGGGGCACTACGAGCAGTACTTC
d_gene: TRBD1; v_gene: TRBV7-8; j_gene: TRBJ1-2; abundance: -; CDR3aa: CASSLALQGALGYTF; CDR3nt: TGTGCCAGCAGCTTAGCGCTCCAGGGGGCATTAGGCTACACCTTC
d_gene: -; v_gene: TRBV2; j_gene: TRBJ2-1; abundance: few; CDR3aa: CASTSGRRVNEQFF; CDR3nt: TGTGCCAGCACGTCGGGGAGACGGGTTAATGAGCAGTTCTTC